The clone carrying this T cell receptor beta chain was recorded a few times. The sample belongs to a study of regulatory T cells in long-lasting Graves disease. Described time point: persistent/refractory GD, antithyroid drugs over 5 years with positive TRAb. After RNA was extracted from PBMCs, the TCR library was made from it. In each case, Graves' disease was diagnosed per American Thyroid Association guidelines. An endocrinology unit in Xi'an, China, supplied the patients. The germline CDR1 and CDR2 sequences are SEHNR and FQNEAQ (reference sequence). The CDR3 is made up of 15 amino acids. Trimming pared 4 bases from V and 8 bases from J, leaving 20 bases between. Library construction for TCR beta used iRepertoire HTBI primers and Arm-PCR of CDR3 regions. Each CDR3 protein gets one entry after TCRdb re-called the multiplex PCR reads with MiXCR. The sample holds 250,000 to 300,000 distinct CDR3 sequences, around a fifth seen once.

The sample consisted of peripheral blood mononuclear cells (PBMCs), taken when the disease was refractory, from a patient treated with antithyroid drugs. This receptor was obtained from a female donor with Graves disease. V is TRBV7-9 and J is TRBJ1-2, with D perhaps TRBD1 (5 bases). Here the CDR3 reads CASSSSQGFWSGYTF. The CDR3 nucleotides read TGTGCCAGCAGCTCTTCCCAGGGCTTTTGGAGCGGCTACACCTTC.